A single sample is the source of the 12 T cell receptor beta chains below, sequenced in a study of regulatory T cells in long-lasting Graves disease. Arm-PCR with iRepertoire HTBI primers amplified the CDR3 regions for these TCR beta libraries. TCRdb fed the multiplex PCR reads into MiXCR, producing one record per CDR3 protein. The top ten clones hold 25% of a sample with around 480,000 distinct CDR3 sequences, 15% to 20% of them seen once. Time point noted: newly diagnosed GD, antithyroid drugs for less than 3 months. Researchers made the TCR library from RNA that was extracted from PBMCs. These same data were also listed under a study on T cells in Graves' hyperthyroidism and ophthalmopathy.

The starting material was peripheral blood mononuclear cells (PBMCs), obtained at new diagnosis, from a patient treated with antithyroid drugs. These receptors were taken from a woman aged 35-60 years with Graves disease.

This clonotype appeared a few times. At one end, the junction sequence differs from germline, possibly due to a read error. This sequence joins TRBV5-1 and TRBJ1-1, with 10 bases fitting TRBD1. Germline V gene data show CDR1 as SGHRS and CDR2 as YFSETQ. This CDR3 has 17 residues. CDR3 coding DNA: TGCGCCAGCAGCTGGAGGGGGACAGGGGATATGGACACTGGAGCTTTCTTT. Translated: CASSWRGTGDMDTGAFF. The variable domain in full, completed from reference TRBV5-1 and TRBJ1-1, reads KAGVTQTPRYLIKTRGQQVTLSCSPISGHRSVSWYQQTPGQGLQFLFEYFSETQRNKGNFPGRFSGRQFSNSRSEMNVSTLELGDSALYLCASSWRGTGDMDTGAFFGQGTRLTVV.

The chain joins TRBV4-1 to TRBJ1-5; no clear D gene. The CDR3 extends over 16 amino acids. Germline assignment: CDR1 MGHRA and CDR2 YSYEKL. Trimming removed 0 bases from V and 7 bases from J, with 16 bases in between. In DNA, the CDR3 is TGCGCCAGCAGCCAAGAGAGGTTGCTCAACACGCAGCCCCAGCATTTT. Residues: CASSQERLLNTQPQHF.

The rearrangement links TRBV29-1 to TRBJ1-2, with D possibly matching TRBD1 (5 bases). V was clipped by 3 bases and J by 5 bases, with 10 bases between them. Germline V gives CDR1 SQVTM, CDR2 ANQGSEA. This CDR3 spans 12 amino acids. CDR3 in amino acids: CSVDGGVYGYTF. The CDR3 DNA follows: TGCAGCGTTGACGGGGGGGTGTATGGCTACACCTTC.

This clonotype appeared a single time. Just one base apart from a much larger clone, this may be a read error. The chain uses TRBV11-2 and TRBJ2-7; D is undetermined. The CDR3 is 14 amino acids. The V gene lost 5 bases and the J gene lost 0 bases, with 11 bases spanning the gap. Germline CDR1 reads SGHAT; CDR2 reads FQNNGV. CDR3 protein: CASSPRVSSYEQYF. The DNA of the CDR3 is TGTGCCAGCAGCCCCCGGGTGAGCTCCTACGAGCAGTACTTC.

The V call is TRBV7-2, the J call TRBJ1-2; maybe TRBD1 (5 bases). CDR3 length: 20 residues. Germline-derived CDR1 and CDR2 are SGHTA and FQGNSA. With 2 bases removed from V and 4 bases from J, the gap between germline ends came to 29 bases. CDR3 in amino acids: CASSLRAPTRDQQAFYGYTF. DNA for the CDR3: TGTGCCAGCAGCTTAAGGGCCCCCACGAGGGATCAACAGGCCTTCTATGGCTACACCTTC.

The genes are TRBV19 and TRBJ1-5; D is undetermined. Germline CDR1 and CDR2: LNHDA and SQIVND (reference sequence). This CDR3 has 15 residues. V was pared by 1 base and J by 3 bases, with 10 bases between. The CDR3 loop is CASSIASVSNQPQHF. CDR3 sequence (DNA): TGTGCCAGTAGTATAGCCAGCGTCTCCAATCAGCCCCAGCATTTT. Using reference TRBV19 and TRBJ1-5 for the parts outside the CDR3, the full variable domain is DGGITQSPKYLFRKEGQNVTLSCEQNLNHDAMYWYRQDPGQGLRLIYYSQIVNDFQKGDIAEGYSVSREKKESFPLTVTSAQKNPTAFYLCASSIASVSNQPQHFGDGTRLSIL.

This rearrangement joins TRBV12-3 or TRBV12-4 to TRBJ2-2; 7 bases map to TRBD1. With 2 bases clipped from V and 2 bases from J, the junction kept 5 bases outside the gene matches. CDR3 length equals 16 residues. The CDR3 DNA follows: TGTGCCAGCAGTTTACCGGGACAGCCAAACACCGGGGAGCTGTTTTTT. Residues: CASSLPGQPNTGELFF.

This clonotype was seen ten or more times. This chain connects TRBV11-2 to TRBJ2-5; no reliable D call. This CDR3 has 15 amino acids. Between the trimmed V and J ends, which lost 3 bases and 5 bases, there was a span of 16 bases. CDR1 and CDR2 from the germline V gene are SGHAT and FQNNGV. CDR3 nucleotide sequence: TGTGCCAGCAGCTTCAGAAGACACCCGGTCGAGACCCAGTACTTC. Protein sequence: CASSFRRHPVETQYF.

As for this clonotype: It may be a read error: a sequence one base away is much more abundant. J is TRBJ2-1 and V is TRBV18; unclear D gene. The CDR3 totals 13 residues. V lost 2 bases, J lost 8 bases, and 10 bases lay in between. CDR1 is KGHSH, CDR2 LQKENI, per germline. The CDR3 DNA reads as TGTGCCAGCTCACCAAATCTAAACGATGAGCAGTTCTTC. Amino acids: CASSPNLNDEQFF.

This clonotype was counted at least ten times. This chain uses TRBV30 with TRBJ1-5; D might be TRBD1 (6 bases). CDR3 size: 13 residues. The germline CDR1 and CDR2 sequences are GTSNPN and SVGIG (reference sequence). V was clipped by 0 bases and J by 8 bases, with 11 bases between them. The CDR3 region has the DNA TGTGCCTGGAGTGTACTAAGGGGGGAGCCCCAGCATTTT. Protein: CAWSVLRGEPQHF.

This chain connects TRBV28 to TRBJ2-2, with TRBD1 matching 8 bases. CDR1 is MDHEN and CDR2 is SYDVKM in the germline V gene. This CDR3 comprises 14 residues. J was trimmed by 5 bases and V by 3 bases; bases with no gene match: 2. The CDR3 nucleotides are TGTGCCAGCAGTTTGACAGGGGAAACCGGGGAGCTGTTTTTT. Residues: CASSLTGETGELFF.

This clonotype was detected ten times or more. J is TRBJ1-1 and V is TRBV10-3; 8 nucleotides agree with TRBD1. CDR1 and CDR2 (germline): ENHRY, SYGVKD. Germline trimming cut 7 bases from V and 4 bases from J; bases unmatched to any gene: 11. The CDR3 consists of 15 residues. As DNA, the CDR3 is TGTGCCATCACCCCAACCGTAACAGGGGGCACTGAAGCTTTCTTT. Its protein is CAITPTVTGGTEAFF.